This TCR beta chain stems from a study of T cells in Graves' hyperthyroidism and ophthalmopathy. Germline V gene lookup returns CDR1 WSHSY and CDR2 SAAADI. CDR3 size: 17 residues. V gave up 8 bases and J gave up 7 bases; unmatched junction bases: 14. Amplification yielded TCR beta CDR3 regions, with RNA transcripts as the source. The HTBI primer set drove a first-round RT-PCR of the TCR CDR3. TCRdb used MiXCR to reprocess the multiplex PCR reads, holding one entry per CDR3 protein. This sample has some 600,000 distinct CDR3 sequences; 11% to 15% occur once, and the top ten carry more than 4.5%. This clonotype was counted only a few times.

The receptor was derived from a woman in her 30s with Graves' hyperthyroidism that later progressed to Graves' ophthalmopathy. Sequences were obtained from blood. The gene calls are TRBV10-2 and TRBJ2-7, with 16 bases that match TRBD2. The CDR3 protein is CASLNPGTSGGGGEQYF. CDR3 DNA sequence: TGCGCCAGCCTCAACCCAGGGACTAGCGGGGGGGGCGGAGAGCAGTACTTC.